Detailed here is one T cell receptor (beta chain). This CDR3 has 14 amino acids. Looked up from germline, CDR1 is LNHNV and CDR2 is YYDKDF (reference sequence). Deletions cut 0 bases from V and 8 bases from J, with 13 bases between. This sample was taken from a study of OX40 agonist ivuxolimab in advanced cancers. Only in-frame clones appear in the TCRdb table, and some are missing; sequencing was by immunoSEQ multiplex PCR. The sample contains about 68,000 clones, around 90% of which appear only once. The chain recombines TRBV15 with TRBJ1-1, with unresolved D. The receptor comes from an adult with an advanced solid tumor such as melanoma, head and neck, liver or kidney cancer. The sequencing here drew on CD4+ or CD8+ T cells sorted from blood, taken in a trial of the OX40 agonist ivuxolimab. CDR3 loop: CATSRDRAAREAFF. CDR3 sequence (DNA): TGTGCCACCAGCAGAGATCGGGCAGCCCGAGAAGCTTTCTTT.